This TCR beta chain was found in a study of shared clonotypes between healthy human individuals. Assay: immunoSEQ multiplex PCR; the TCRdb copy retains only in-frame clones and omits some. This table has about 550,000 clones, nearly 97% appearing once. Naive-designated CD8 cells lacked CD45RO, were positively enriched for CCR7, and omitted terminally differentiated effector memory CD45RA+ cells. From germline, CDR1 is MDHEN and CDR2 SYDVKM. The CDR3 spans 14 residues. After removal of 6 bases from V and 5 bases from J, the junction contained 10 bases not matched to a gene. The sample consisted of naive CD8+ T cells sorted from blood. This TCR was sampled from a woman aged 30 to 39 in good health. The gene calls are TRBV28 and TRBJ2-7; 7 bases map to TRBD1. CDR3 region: CASRGTGVKHEQYF. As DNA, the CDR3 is TGTGCCAGCAGGGGAACAGGGGTGAAGCACGAGCAGTACTTC.